This record covers a single T cell receptor beta chain. The target antigen is unknown. The treatment denotes: roughly ten-day PBMC culture with coronavirus spike peptide pools or control peptides (ViraFEST assay). This sample stems from a study of vaccination and CD4 T cells after COVID-19. Looking at the study overall: Convalescent patients gave post-COVID blood a median about 95 days post-diagnosis, range 35 to 161.

General study results and limits: Recorded median SARS-CoV-2-reactive clonotype numbers increased from about 20 to 38 without reaching significance.

Trimming took off 5 bases at V and 3 bases at J, with 20 bases between the two ends. Germline V gene data show CDR1 as DFQATT and CDR2 as SNEGSKA (reference sequence). This CDR3 has 16 amino acids. CD4+ T cells that had been cultured provided DNA sequenced with the Oncomine TCR Beta short-read assay. TCRdb passed the PCR reads through MiXCR, listing each CDR3 protein once. The data show 10,000 to 15,000 distinct CDR3 sequences, with around 70% seen just once and roughly 7.7% held by the top ten. The TCR sequence derives from a human donor who received a COVID-19 vaccine. This rearrangement joins TRBV20-1 to TRBJ1-5; perhaps TRBD1 as D (5 bases). Sequencing was performed on CD4+ T cells from blood, cultured in vitro, taken after SARS-CoV-2 vaccination. As DNA, the CDR3 is TGCAGTGCTCTTCCCATCTCCGGGGCCTCCAATCAGCCCCAGCATTTT. Amino acid sequence: CSALPISGASNQPQHF.